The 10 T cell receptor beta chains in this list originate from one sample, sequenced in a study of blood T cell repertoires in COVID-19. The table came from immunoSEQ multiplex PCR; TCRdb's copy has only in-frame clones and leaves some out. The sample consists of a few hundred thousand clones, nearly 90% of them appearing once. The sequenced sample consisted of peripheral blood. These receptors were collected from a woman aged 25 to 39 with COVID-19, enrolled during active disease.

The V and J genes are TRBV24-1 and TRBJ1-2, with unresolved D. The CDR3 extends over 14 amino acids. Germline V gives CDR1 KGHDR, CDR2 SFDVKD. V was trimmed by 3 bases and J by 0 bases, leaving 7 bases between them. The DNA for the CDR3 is TGTGCCACCAGTGATGCGACAACTAACTATGGCTACACCTTC. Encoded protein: CATSDATTNYGYTF.

As DNA, the CDR3 is TGCGCCAGCAGCCAAGAAAGACAGGGGTATGGCTACACCTTC. It yields the protein CASSQERQGYGYTF. The chain couples TRBV4-3 to TRBJ1-2, with 8 bases aligning to TRBD1. From germline, CDR1 is LGHNA and CDR2 YSLEER. With 0 bases clipped from V and 5 bases from J, the junction kept 2 bases outside the gene matches. The CDR3 covers 14 residues.

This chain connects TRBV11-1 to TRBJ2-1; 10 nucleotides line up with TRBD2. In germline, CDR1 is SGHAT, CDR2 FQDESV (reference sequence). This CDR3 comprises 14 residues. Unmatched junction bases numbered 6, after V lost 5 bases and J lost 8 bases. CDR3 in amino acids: CASSAGLANDEQFF. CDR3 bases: TGTGCCAGCAGCGCGGGACTAGCGAACGATGAGCAGTTCTTC.

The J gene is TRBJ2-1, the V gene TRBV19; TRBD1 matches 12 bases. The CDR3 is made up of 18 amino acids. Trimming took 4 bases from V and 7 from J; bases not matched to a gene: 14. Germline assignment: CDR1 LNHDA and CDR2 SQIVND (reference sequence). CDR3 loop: CASSKGTGGRREGNEQFF. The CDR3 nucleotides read TGTGCCAGTAGTAAAGGGACAGGGGGCCGCAGGGAGGGGAATGAGCAGTTCTTC. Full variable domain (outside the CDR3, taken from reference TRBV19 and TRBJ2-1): DGGITQSPKYLFRKEGQNVTLSCEQNLNHDAMYWYRQDPGQGLRLIYYSQIVNDFQKGDIAEGYSVSREKKESFPLTVTSAQKNPTAFYLCASSKGTGGRREGNEQFFGPGTRLTVL.

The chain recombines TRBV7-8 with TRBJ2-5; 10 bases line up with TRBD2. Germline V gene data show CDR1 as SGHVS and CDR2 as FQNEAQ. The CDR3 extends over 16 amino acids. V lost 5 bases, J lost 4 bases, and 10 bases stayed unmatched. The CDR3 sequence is CASSGRTSGLLETQYF. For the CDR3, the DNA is TGTGCCAGCAGCGGAAGGACTAGCGGCCTCTTAGAGACCCAGTACTTC.

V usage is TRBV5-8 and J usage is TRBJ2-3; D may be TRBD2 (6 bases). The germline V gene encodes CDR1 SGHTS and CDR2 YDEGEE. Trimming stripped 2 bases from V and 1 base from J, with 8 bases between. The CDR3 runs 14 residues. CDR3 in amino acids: CASSFWGGTDTQYF. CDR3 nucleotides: TGTGCCAGCAGCTTCTGGGGGGGCACAGATACGCAGTATTTT.

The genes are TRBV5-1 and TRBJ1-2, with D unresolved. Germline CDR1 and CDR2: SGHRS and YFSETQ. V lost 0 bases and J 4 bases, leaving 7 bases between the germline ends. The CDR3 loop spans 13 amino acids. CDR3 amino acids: CASSLDLTYGYTF. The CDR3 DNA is TGCGCCAGCAGCTTGGACCTAACCTATGGCTACACCTTC. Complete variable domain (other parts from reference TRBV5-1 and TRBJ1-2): KAGVTQTPRYLIKTRGQQVTLSCSPISGHRSVSWYQQTPGQGLQFLFEYFSETQRNKGNFPGRFSGRQFSNSRSEMNVSTLELGDSALYLCASSLDLTYGYTFGSGTRLTVV.

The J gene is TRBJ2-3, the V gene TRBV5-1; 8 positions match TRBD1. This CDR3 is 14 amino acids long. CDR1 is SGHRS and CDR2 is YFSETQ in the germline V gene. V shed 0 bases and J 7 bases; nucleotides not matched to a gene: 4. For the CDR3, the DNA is TGCGCCAGCAGCTTGGTGGGACAGGCAAATACGCAGTATTTT. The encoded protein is CASSLVGQANTQYF.

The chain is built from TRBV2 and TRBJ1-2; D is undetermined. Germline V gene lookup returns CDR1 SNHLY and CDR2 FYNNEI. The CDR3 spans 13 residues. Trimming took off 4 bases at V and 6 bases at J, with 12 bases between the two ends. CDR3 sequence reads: CASSAAPVDGYTF. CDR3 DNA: TGTGCCAGCAGTGCAGCCCCGGTGGATGGCTACACCTTC. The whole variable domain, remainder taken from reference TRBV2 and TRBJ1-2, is EPEVTQTPSHQVTQMGQEVILRCVPISNHLYFYWYRQILGQKVEFLVSFYNNEISEKSEIFDDQFSVERPDGSNFTLKIRSTKLEDSAMYFCASSAAPVDGYTFGSGTRLTVV.

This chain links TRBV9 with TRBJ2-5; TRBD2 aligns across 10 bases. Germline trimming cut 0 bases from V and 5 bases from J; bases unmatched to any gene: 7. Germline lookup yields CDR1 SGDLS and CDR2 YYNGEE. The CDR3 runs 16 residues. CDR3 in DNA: TGTGCCAGCAGCGTAGGTAGCGGGGGGCCCGGGGAGACCCAGTACTTC. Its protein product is CASSVGSGGPGETQYF.